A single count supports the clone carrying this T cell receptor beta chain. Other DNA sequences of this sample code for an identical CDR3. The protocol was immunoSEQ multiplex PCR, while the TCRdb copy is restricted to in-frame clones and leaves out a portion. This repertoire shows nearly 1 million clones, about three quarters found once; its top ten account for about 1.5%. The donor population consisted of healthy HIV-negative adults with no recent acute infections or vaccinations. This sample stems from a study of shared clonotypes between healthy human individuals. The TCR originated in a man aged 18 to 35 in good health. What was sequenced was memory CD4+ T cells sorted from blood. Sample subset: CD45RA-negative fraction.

The CDR3 sequence is CASSQGGTDTQYF. CDR3 sequence (DNA): TGTGCCAGCAGTCAAGGGGGAACAGATACGCAGTATTTT. This rearrangement joins TRBV2 to TRBJ2-3; TRBD1 might be the D (6 bases). Germline loops: CDR1 SNHLY, CDR2 FYNNEI. This CDR3 has 13 residues. V shed 5 bases and J shed 3 bases, with 9 bases lying between them.